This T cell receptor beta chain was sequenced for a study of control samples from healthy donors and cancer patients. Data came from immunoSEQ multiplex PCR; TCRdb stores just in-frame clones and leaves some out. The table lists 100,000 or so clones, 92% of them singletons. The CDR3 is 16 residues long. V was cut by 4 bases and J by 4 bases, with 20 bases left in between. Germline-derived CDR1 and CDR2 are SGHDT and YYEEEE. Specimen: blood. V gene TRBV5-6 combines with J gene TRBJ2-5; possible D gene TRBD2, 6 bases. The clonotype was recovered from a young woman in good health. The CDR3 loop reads CASSLGEVRLGETQYF. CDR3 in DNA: TGTGCCAGCAGCCTGGGGGAGGTAAGGCTCGGAGAGACCCAGTACTTC.